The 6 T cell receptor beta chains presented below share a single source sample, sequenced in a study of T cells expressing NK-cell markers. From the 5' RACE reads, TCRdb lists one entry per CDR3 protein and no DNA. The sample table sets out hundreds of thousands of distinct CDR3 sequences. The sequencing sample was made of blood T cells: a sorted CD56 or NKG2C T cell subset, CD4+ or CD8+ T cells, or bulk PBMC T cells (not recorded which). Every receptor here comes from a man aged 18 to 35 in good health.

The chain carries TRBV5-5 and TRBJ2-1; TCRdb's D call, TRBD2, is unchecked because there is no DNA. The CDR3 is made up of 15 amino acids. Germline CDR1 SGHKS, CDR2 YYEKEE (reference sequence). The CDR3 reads CASSLMPSGRNEQFF.

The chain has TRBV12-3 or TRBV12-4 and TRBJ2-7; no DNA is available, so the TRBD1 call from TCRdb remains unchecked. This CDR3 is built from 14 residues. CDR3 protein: CASRGQGLTYEQYF.

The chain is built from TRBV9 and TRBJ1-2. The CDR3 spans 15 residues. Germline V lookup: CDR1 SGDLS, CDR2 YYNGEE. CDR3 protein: CASSPRTDSNYGYTF.

The CDR3 sequence is CASSDYLASTDTQYF. The chain carries TRBV7-9 and TRBJ2-3; TCRdb's D gene call, TRBD2, goes unchecked for lack of DNA. This CDR3 contains 15 residues. Germline-derived CDR1 and CDR2 are SEHNR and FQNEAQ (reference sequence).

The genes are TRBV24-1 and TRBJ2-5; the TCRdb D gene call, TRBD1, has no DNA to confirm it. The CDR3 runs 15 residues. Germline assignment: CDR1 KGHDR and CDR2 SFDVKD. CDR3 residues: CATSDPGTLEETQYF.

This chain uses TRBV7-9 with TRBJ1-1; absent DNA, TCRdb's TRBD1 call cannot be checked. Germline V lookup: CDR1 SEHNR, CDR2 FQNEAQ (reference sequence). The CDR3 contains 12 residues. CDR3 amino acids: CASSLGSGKAFF.